The rows below give T cell receptor beta chains drawn from one sample of a study of OX40 agonist ivuxolimab in advanced cancers. Assay: immunoSEQ multiplex PCR; the TCRdb copy retains only in-frame clones and omits some. The sample records around 70,000 clones, less than 90% being singletons. The sample in question was CD4+ or CD8+ T cells sorted from blood, obtained in a trial of the OX40 agonist ivuxolimab. The receptors were gathered from an adult with an advanced solid tumor such as melanoma, head and neck, liver or kidney cancer. The CDR3 runs from the conserved cysteine through the conserved F or W. D genes are given only for firm matches. Where a row states a size, it is once, few, many or the class of an expanded clone; other rows omit it.

>17|-|TRBJ2-2|-|TRBV27
CASSSSDTMGKPGELFF
TGTGCCAGCAGTTCCTCTGACACCATGGGGAAACCTGGTGAGCTGTTTTTT
>13|-|TRBJ2-3|medium-sized|TRBV4-3
CASSVLQADTQYF
TGCGCCAGCAGCGTGCTACAGGCAGATACGCAGTATTTT
>15|TRBD2|TRBJ2-7|few|TRBV10-3
CAISEREVPPAEQYF
TGTGCCATCTCCGAGCGGGAGGTCCCTCCCGCCGAGCAGTACTTC
>14|TRBD1|TRBJ2-7|few|TRBV2
CASSEFQGASEQYF
TGTGCCAGCAGTGAGTTTCAGGGGGCGTCGGAGCAGTACTTC
>18|-|TRBJ1-5|-|TRBV4-3
CASSAITGTFISNQPQHF
TGCGCCAGCAGTGCCATTACCGGGACGTTCATTAGCAATCAGCCCCAGCATTTT
>14|-|TRBJ2-7|-|TRBV4-2
CASSQGPGEEEQYF
TGTGCCAGCAGCCAAGGCCCAGGGGAAGAAGAGCAGTACTTC
>16|TRBD1|TRBJ2-2|-|TRBV9
CASSPRAQGEAGELFF
TGTGCCAGCAGCCCAAGGGCACAGGGGGAGGCGGGGGAGCTGTTTTTT
>14|-|TRBJ2-7|-|TRBV5-1
CASSLEGSTYEQYF
TGCGCCAGCAGCTTGGAAGGCTCCACCTACGAGCAGTACTTC
>16|TRBD1|TRBJ1-1|-|TRBV6-5
CASSYRDRGPNTEAFF
TGTGCCAGCAGTTACCGGGACAGGGGGCCGAACACTGAAGCTTTCTTT
>15|TRBD1|TRBJ1-2|-|TRBV6-1
CASSGWTGGADGYTF
TGTGCCAGCAGTGGATGGACAGGGGGCGCCGACGGCTACACCTTC
>13|-|TRBJ1-2|-|TRBV10-3
CASQREGKDGYTF
TGTGCCTCACAAAGGGAGGGGAAAGACGGCTACACCTTC
>12|-|TRBJ2-7|-|TRBV10-2
CASSVQGHEQYF
TGCGCCAGCAGTGTTCAGGGCCACGAGCAGTACTTC
>14|-|TRBJ2-1|-|TRBV12-5
CASGSGLRENEQFF
TGTGCTAGTGGTTCGGGACTTAGAGAGAATGAGCAGTTCTTC
>17|-|TRBJ2-2|-|TRBV12-5
CASGFNHGPPNTGELFF
TGTGCTAGTGGTTTTAACCACGGACCCCCAAACACCGGGGAGCTGTTTTTT
>14|-|TRBJ1-1|-|TRBV11-3
CASSPSPTHTEAFF
TGTGCCAGCAGCCCCTCCCCGACGCACACTGAAGCTTTCTTT
>13|-|TRBJ2-3|-|TRBV19
CASSIMNTDTQYF
TGTGCCAGTAGTATAATGAACACAGATACGCAGTATTTT
>19|-|TRBJ2-3|-|TRBV19
CASSPITQRGPRGTDTQYF
TGTGCCAGTAGTCCCATTACACAAAGGGGTCCACGTGGCACAGATACGCAGTATTTT
>15|-|TRBJ2-7|-|TRBV6-6
CASSSPGWGRYEQYF
TGTGCCAGCAGTTCACCAGGGTGGGGGAGATACGAGCAGTACTTC
>13|TRBD2|TRBJ2-3|-|TRBV5-1
CASSPAGEATQYF
TGCGCCAGCAGCCCAGCGGGAGAAGCTACGCAGTATTTT
>13|-|TRBJ2-3|-|TRBV19
CASSGPSTDTQYF
TGTGCCAGTAGTGGCCCTAGCACAGATACGCAGTATTTT
>15|-|TRBJ2-3|once|TRBV9
CASSVRTHYTDTQYF
TGTGCCAGCAGCGTCAGGACTCACTACACAGATACGCAGTATTTT
>15|TRBD1|TRBJ1-2|-|TRBV7-9
CASSYNRGRIYGYTF
TGTGCCAGCAGCTATAACAGGGGAAGGATATATGGCTACACCTTC
>17|-|TRBJ1-2|few|TRBV14
CASSPWGGTQAHYGYTF
TGTGCCAGCAGCCCTTGGGGGGGAACTCAGGCCCACTATGGCTACACCTTC
>13|-|TRBJ1-2|-|TRBV19
CASSIGKNYGYTF
TGTGCCAGTAGTATAGGGAAAAACTATGGCTACACCTTC
>14|-|TRBJ1-1|once|TRBV5-4
CASSLWTKRTEAFF
TGTGCCAGCAGCTTATGGACAAAGAGAACTGAAGCTTTCTTT
>17|-|TRBJ2-5|-|TRBV21-1
CASSKKTGTGWVETQYF
TGTGCCAGCAGCAAAAAAACCGGGACAGGGTGGGTGGAGACCCAGTACTTC
>15|-|TRBJ1-1|-|TRBV11-2
CASSLRGNMNTEAFF
TGTGCCAGCAGCTTACGGGGTAACATGAACACTGAAGCTTTCTTT
>16|TRBD2|TRBJ2-1|-|TRBV5-4
CASSDRSGRALNEQFF
TGTGCCAGCAGCGACCGAAGCGGGAGGGCCCTGAATGAGCAGTTCTTC
>17|TRBD2|TRBJ2-3|-|TRBV18
CASSPQLSGTGTDTQYF
TGTGCCAGCTCACCCCAGCTCAGCGGGACTGGCACAGATACGCAGTATTTT
>14|-|TRBJ1-2|-|TRBV19
CASSPSPGRNGYTF
TGTGCCAGTAGTCCATCCCCAGGGAGGAATGGCTACACCTTC
>17|-|TRBJ2-1|-|TRBV4-1
CASSLESGASSYNEQFF
TGCGCCAGCAGCCTAGAGTCGGGTGCTAGTTCCTACAATGAGCAGTTCTTC
>16|-|TRBJ2-3|once|TRBV11-1
CASSLTREPRTDTQYF
TGTGCCAGCAGCTTAACCCGGGAACCCCGCACAGATACGCAGTATTTT
>15|TRBD2|TRBJ2-3|-|TRBV6-6
CASSLSGRGTDTQYF
TGTGCCAGCAGTTTGAGCGGGAGGGGCACAGATACGCAGTATTTT
>16|-|TRBJ2-5|-|TRBV28
CASSVLTGKTKETQYF
TGTGCCAGCAGTGTACTTACAGGGAAAACCAAAGAGACCCAGTACTTC
>15|-|TRBJ1-1|-|TRBV5-1
CASSPGNGLGTEAFF
TGCGCCAGCAGCCCCGGGAATGGATTGGGCACTGAAGCTTTCTTT
>17|-|TRBJ2-7|-|TRBV4-2
CASSQDLSAQSSYEQYF
TGTGCCAGCAGCCAAGATTTGAGCGCCCAGAGCTCCTACGAGCAGTACTTC
>11|-|TRBJ2-5|once|TRBV20-1
CSASGQETQYF
TGCAGTGCTAGCGGCCAAGAGACCCAGTACTTC
>14|-|TRBJ1-1|-|TRBV14
CASSPSRVGTEAFF
TGTGCCAGCAGCCCCTCGCGGGTGGGCACTGAAGCTTTCTTT
>16|-|TRBJ2-7|-|TRBV12-5
CASGLVQGGHSYEQYF
TGTGCTAGTGGTTTGGTACAGGGGGGGCACTCCTACGAGCAGTACTTC
>16|-|TRBJ1-2|-|TRBV14
CASSPLLDLVVSGYTF
TGTGCCAGCAGCCCCCTTCTGGACCTTGTTGTCTCTGGCTACACCTTC
>16|TRBD1|TRBJ2-1|-|TRBV18
CASSSGQAGPYNEQFF
TGTGCCAGCTCATCCGGACAGGCCGGCCCCTACAATGAGCAGTTCTTC
>14|-|TRBJ2-2|-|TRBV2
CASRGTIGTGELFF
TGTGCCAGCAGAGGGACAATCGGCACCGGGGAGCTGTTTTTT
>19|TRBD2|TRBJ2-1|-|TRBV27
CASSPLGLAGRGSYNEQFF
TGTGCCAGCAGTCCCTTGGGGCTAGCGGGAAGGGGCTCCTACAATGAGCAGTTCTTC
>15|-|TRBJ2-1|-|TRBV7-2
CASSPRTGAYNEQFF
TGTGCCAGCAGCCCCCGGACGGGGGCCTACAATGAGCAGTTCTTC
>14|TRBD2|TRBJ2-4|-|TRBV30
CAWGIAGGKNIQYF
TGTGCCTGGGGTATAGCGGGAGGGAAAAACATTCAGTACTTC
>18|-|TRBJ1-5|-|TRBV19
CASSIGSLGQGPAAPQHF
TGTGCCAGTAGTATTGGTAGTCTTGGGCAGGGCCCCGCGGCGCCCCAGCATTTT
>16|TRBD2|TRBJ2-7|-|TRBV25-1
CASSDFQTSGSYEQYF
TGTGCCAGCAGTGATTTCCAGACTAGCGGGAGCTACGAGCAGTACTTC
>15|-|TRBJ2-7|-|TRBV5-1
CASSLSLEDFYEQYF
TGCGCCAGCAGCTTGAGCCTGGAAGATTTCTACGAGCAGTACTTC
>15|TRBD2|TRBJ2-1|-|TRBV11-3
CASSLGATSGGEQFF
TGTGCCAGCAGCTTAGGGGCGACTAGCGGGGGGGAGCAGTTCTTC
>16|TRBD2|TRBJ2-3|-|TRBV7-9
CASSSQLAGSTDTQYF
TGTGCCAGCAGCTCGCAACTAGCGGGGAGCACAGATACGCAGTATTTT
>13|-|TRBJ2-7|-|TRBV6-1
CASSPGHPYEQYF
TGTGCCAGCAGTCCCGGGCATCCCTACGAGCAGTACTTC
>16|-|TRBJ2-3|-|TRBV2
CASRSRTHRGTDTQYF
TGTGCCAGCAGATCTCGGACCCACCGAGGGACAGATACGCAGTATTTT
>18|TRBD2|TRBJ2-7|few|TRBV4-2
CASSHDFTTSGTIYEQYF
TGTGCCAGCAGCCATGATTTTACGACTAGCGGGACCATCTACGAGCAGTACTTC